This TCR beta chain comes out of a study of shared clonotypes between healthy human individuals. This CDR3 contains 13 residues. In germline, CDR1 is SGHDN, CDR2 FVKESK. V was clipped by 3 bases and J by 10 bases, with 13 bases between them. This clone occurred a few times. Produced via immunoSEQ multiplex PCR; TCRdb's table is partial and in-frame only. The sample lists 650,000 to 800,000 clones, over 55% occurring once. Sequencing used memory CD4+ T cells sorted from blood. Subset defined: CD45RA-negative fraction. This sequence originates from a woman in her twenties or thirties in good health. The chain uses TRBV14 and TRBJ2-4; possibly TRBD2 for D (5 bases). CDR3 amino acids: CASSQEQLGIQYF. CDR3 nucleotide sequence: TGTGCCAGCAGCCAGGAACAACTAGGAATTCAGTACTTC.